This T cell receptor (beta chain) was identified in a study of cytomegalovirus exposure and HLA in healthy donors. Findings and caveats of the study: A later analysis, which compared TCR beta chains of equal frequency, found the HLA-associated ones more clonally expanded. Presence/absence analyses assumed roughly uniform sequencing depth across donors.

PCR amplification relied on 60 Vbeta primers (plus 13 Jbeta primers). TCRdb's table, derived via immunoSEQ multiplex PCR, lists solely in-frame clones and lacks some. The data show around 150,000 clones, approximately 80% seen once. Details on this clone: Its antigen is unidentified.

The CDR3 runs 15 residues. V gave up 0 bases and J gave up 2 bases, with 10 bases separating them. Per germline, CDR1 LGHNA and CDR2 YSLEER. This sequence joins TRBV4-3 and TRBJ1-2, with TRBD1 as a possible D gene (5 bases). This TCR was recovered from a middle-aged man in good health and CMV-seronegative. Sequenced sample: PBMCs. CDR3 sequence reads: CASSQDLAGNYGYTF. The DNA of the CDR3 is TGCGCCAGCAGCCAAGATCTCGCAGGGAACTATGGCTACACCTTC.